This T cell receptor beta chain stems from a study of T cell responses to AZD1222 COVID-19 vaccine (dated by TCRdb to the early 2020s). Broadly, across the study: AZD1222 recipients given second doses at about 4 weeks or at about 12 weeks were pooled, since spike-specific TCR depth and breadth were not found to differ between the two schedules. A total of 233 trial participants underwent TCR sequencing, of whom roughly 210 had received two doses of AZD1222 and roughly 26 had received two doses of the MenACWY control vaccine. Trial participants were enrolled by age into 18-55, 56-69 and 70-plus year subgroups, with roughly 150, 30 and 60 TCR-sequenced participants respectively. Points the paper makes about the study in general: After two AZD1222 doses, spike-specific TCR breadth and depth were significantly higher than at day 0 and than in MenACWY recipients. The whole spike protein was spanned by vaccine-associated CD4 TCRs, and dominant responses were seen in regions 160-218 and 743-854. Reportedly, close to half of the unique spike-specific TCRs recognized epitopes lying outside the regions that are mutated in the B.1.351 and B.1.1.7 variants. Conclusions about previously exposed vaccinees are limited, since just six AZD1222 recipients were seropositive for SARS-CoV-2 at baseline. The 56-69-year group was small, and its depth increase did not reach significance, likely because of low power. Participants were mostly white British and included more females than males, and it was suggested by the authors that clonal diversity may have been underestimated. No day 14 peak-response samples were available, so repertoires were characterized only after the peak T cell response.

The CDR3 regions of human TCRbeta chains were analyzed by immunosequencing. In the authors' own workflow: TCRs in the repertoires were compared against a reference library of SARS-CoV-2-specific TCRs that had been generated with the MIRA antigen-specificity platform. Breadth meant the fraction of unique TCRs that were SARS-CoV-2-associated, whereas depth meant the fraction of total T cells that were SARS-CoV-2-associated. Each spike-specific TCR was assigned to its reactive spike region and to a CD4 or CD8 class using the MIRA data. Log10-transformed breadth and depth values were compared by one-way ANOVA with Sidak's multiple comparisons tests. What TCRdb holds here is the immuneACCESS table cut down to in-frame rearrangements. Part of the clones is not present; checked against another copy, under half of the missing clones reflect an unresolved V gene, and the others are unexplained. V, J and clone size were drawn from that table, and D and trimming were deduced from the DNA. The sample table shows roughly 99,000 clones, and around 90% are seen once. Clones ranked in the top ten supply around 4.4% of the sample.

The CDR3 has 14 amino acids, counting the end cysteine and phenylalanine. The only DNA kept is the CDR3, 42 bases in frame from the first base. The germline V gene specifies SNHLY as CDR1 and FYNNEI as CDR2. V loses 5 bases, J loses 0 bases, and the germline ends lie 10 bases apart. Only one count was recorded for this clone. The specificity of this receptor is unknown. One base away there is no much larger clone; base qualities are not given. The label giving this sample's time point can be read as: baseline before first vaccination. Vaccinee samples came from UK trials COV001 and COV002, including a single-blind randomized controlled phase 2/3 trial of AZD1222 (ChAdOx1 nCoV-19) in healthy adults. For TCRbeta chain sequencing, PBMC samples from trial participants were taken at day 0 and at day 28 after the second dose.

The material sequenced was peripheral blood, taken on day 0 of AZD1222 vaccination. This sequence originates from an adult in good health. In this chain, TRBV2 is recombined with TRBJ1-1; the D gene cannot be named for sure. The CDR3: CASSSYRVNTEAFF. Here is the DNA: TGTGCCAGCAGTTCGTATCGGGTGAACACTGAAGCTTTCTTT.